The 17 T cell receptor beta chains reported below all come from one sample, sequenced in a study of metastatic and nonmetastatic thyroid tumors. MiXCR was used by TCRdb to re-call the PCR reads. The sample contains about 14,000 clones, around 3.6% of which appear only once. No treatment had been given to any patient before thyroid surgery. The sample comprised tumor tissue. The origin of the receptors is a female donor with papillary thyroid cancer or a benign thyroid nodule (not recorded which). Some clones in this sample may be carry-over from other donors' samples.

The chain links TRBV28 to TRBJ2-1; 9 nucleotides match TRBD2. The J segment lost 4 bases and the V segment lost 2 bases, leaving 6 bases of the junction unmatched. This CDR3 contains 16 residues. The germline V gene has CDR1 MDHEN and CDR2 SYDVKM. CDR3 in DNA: TGTGCCAGCAGTTTACTAAGCGGGAGGTCGTACAATGAGCAGTTCTTC. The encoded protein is CASSLLSGRSYNEQFF.

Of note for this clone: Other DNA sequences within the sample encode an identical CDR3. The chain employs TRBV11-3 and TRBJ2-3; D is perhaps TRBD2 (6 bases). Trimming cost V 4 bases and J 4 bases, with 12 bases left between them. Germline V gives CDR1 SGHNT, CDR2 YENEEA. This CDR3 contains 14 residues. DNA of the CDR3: TGTGCCAGCAGCTCGCAGGGAGGATCAGATACGCAGTATTTT. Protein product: CASSSQGGSDTQYF.

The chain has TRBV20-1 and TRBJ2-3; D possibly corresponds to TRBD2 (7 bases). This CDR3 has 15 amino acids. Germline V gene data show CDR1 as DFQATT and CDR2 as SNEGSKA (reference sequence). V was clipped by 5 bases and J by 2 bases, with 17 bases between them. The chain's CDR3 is CSAPGLPGATDTQYF. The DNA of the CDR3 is TGCAGTGCTCCGGGACTACCGGGGGCCACAGATACGCAGTATTTT.

The chain's CDR3 is CASSLAENTINSPLHF. In DNA, the CDR3 is TGTGCCAGCAGCTTAGCGGAAAATACCATTAATTCACCCCTCCACTTT. V gene TRBV7-2 combines with J gene TRBJ1-6, with D uncertain. The germline gives CDR1 SGHTA, CDR2 FQGNSA. V was cut by 0 bases and J by 6 bases, with 12 bases left in between. The CDR3 extends over 16 amino acids.

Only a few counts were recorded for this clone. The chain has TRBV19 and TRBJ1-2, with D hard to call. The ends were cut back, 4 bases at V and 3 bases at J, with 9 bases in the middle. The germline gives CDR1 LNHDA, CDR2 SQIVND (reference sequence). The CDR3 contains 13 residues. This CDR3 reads CASSKGADYGYTF. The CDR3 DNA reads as TGTGCCAGTAGTAAGGGAGCCGACTATGGCTACACCTTC.

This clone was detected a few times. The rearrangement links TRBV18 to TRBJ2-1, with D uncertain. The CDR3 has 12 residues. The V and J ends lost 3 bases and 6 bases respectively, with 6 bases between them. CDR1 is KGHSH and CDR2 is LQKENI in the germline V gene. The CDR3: CASSPVSNEQFF. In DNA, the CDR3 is TGTGCCAGCTCACCCGTCTCCAATGAGCAGTTCTTC.

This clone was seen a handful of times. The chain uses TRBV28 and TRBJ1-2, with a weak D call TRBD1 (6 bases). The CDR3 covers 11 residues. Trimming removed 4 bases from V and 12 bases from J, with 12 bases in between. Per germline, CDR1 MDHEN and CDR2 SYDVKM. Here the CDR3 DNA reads TGTGCCAGCAGTTCCCACAGGGAGGACACCTTC. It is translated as CASSSHREDTF.

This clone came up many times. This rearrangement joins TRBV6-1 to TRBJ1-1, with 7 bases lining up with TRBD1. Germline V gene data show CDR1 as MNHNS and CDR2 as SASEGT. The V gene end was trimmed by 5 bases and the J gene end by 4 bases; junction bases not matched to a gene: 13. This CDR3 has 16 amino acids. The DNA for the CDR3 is TGTGCCAGCAGTCAACCAGGGGGTTCGGGCTCCACTGAAGCTTTCTTT. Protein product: CASSQPGGSGSTEAFF.

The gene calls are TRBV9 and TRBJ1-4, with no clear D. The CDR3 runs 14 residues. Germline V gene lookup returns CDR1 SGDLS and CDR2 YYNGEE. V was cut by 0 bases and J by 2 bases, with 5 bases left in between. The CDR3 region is CASSVDGTNEKLFF. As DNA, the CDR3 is TGTGCCAGCAGCGTAGACGGGACTAATGAAAAACTGTTTTTT.

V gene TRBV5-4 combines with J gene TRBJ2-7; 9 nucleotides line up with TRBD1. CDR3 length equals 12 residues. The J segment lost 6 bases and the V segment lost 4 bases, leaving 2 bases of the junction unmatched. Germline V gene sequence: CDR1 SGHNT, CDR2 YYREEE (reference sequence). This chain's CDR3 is CASSTGGIEQYF. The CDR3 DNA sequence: TGTGCCAGCAGCACAGGGGGCATCGAGCAGTACTTC.

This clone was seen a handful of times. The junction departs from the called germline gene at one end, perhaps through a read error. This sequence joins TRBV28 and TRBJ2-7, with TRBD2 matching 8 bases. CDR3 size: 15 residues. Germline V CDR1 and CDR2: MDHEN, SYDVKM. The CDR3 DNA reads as TGTGCCATCAGTTCCGGGACTAGTATCGCCTACGAGCAGTACTTC. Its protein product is CAISSGTSIAYEQYF.

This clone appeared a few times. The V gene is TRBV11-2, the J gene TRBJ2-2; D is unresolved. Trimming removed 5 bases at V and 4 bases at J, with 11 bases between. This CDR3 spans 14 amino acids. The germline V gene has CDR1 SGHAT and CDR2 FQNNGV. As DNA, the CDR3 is TGTGCCAGCAGCCCGACGGGTGGCACCGGGGAGCTGTTTTTT. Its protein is CASSPTGGTGELFF.

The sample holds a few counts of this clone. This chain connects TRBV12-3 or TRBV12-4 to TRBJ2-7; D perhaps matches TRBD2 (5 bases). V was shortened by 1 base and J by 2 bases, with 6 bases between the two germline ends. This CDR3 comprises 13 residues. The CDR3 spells CASSLDGAYEQYF. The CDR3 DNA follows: TGTGCCAGCAGTTTAGACGGGGCCTACGAGCAGTACTTC.

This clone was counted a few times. Here the CDR3 DNA reads TGCGCCAGCAGTGAGTCGCTGGCCCCCTACGAGCAGTACTTC. Translating gives CASSESLAPYEQYF. V gene TRBV10-1 combines with J gene TRBJ2-7, with unresolved D. Deletions cut 0 bases from V and 2 bases from J, with 8 bases between. Germline V gene data show CDR1 as WNHNN and CDR2 as SYGVQD (reference sequence). The CDR3 totals 14 residues.

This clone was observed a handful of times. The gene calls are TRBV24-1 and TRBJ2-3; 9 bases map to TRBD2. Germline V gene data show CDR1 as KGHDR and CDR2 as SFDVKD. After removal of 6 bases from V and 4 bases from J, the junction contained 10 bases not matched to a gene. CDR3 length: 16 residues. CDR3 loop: CATSYLSGRGADTQYF. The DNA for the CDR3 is TGTGCCACCAGTTACCTTAGCGGGAGAGGCGCAGATACGCAGTATTTT.

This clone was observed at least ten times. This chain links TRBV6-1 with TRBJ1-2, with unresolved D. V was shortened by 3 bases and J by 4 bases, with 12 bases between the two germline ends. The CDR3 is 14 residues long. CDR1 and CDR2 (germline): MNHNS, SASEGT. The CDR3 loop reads CASSDLDGTYGYTF. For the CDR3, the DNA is TGTGCCAGCAGTGACCTTGACGGAACCTATGGCTACACCTTC.

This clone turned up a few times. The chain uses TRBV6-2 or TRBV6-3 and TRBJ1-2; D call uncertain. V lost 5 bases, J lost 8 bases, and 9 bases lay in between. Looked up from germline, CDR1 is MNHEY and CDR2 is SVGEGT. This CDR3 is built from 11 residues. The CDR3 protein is CASSKGRGYTF. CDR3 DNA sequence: TGTGCCAGCAGTAAAGGGAGAGGCTACACCTTC.